This TCR beta chain was captured by sequencing in a study of blood T cell repertoires in COVID-19. Turning to the study itself: The cDNA or gDNA used as material had been derived from T cells, B-cell-depleted T cells, or PBMCs.

Some clones are missing from TCRdb's copy, which holds only in-frame ones; the method was immunoSEQ multiplex PCR. The sample includes approximately 240,000 clones, approximately 92% seen only once; the top ten take about 3%. From germline, CDR1 is LNHDA and CDR2 SQIVND (reference sequence). Trimming left V 5 bases short and J 5 bases short, with 6 bases between. The CDR3 spans 11 residues. Sequenced material: PBMCs or T cells enriched from blood (not recorded which). The rearrangement joins TRBV19 to TRBJ1-1, with D hard to call. This clonotype was sampled from a woman aged 18-29 years in a cohort exposed to, infected with or recovered from COVID-19 (not recorded which). DNA of the CDR3: TGTGCCAGTAGTGGAGCGACTGAAGCTTTCTTT. It encodes CASSGATEAFF.